These 18 T cell receptor beta chains were all obtained from the same sample, sequenced in a study of blood T cell repertoires in COVID-19. The data were produced by immunoSEQ multiplex PCR, yet TCRdb's version contains in-frame clones alone and is incomplete. Of under 300,000 clones detected, around 85% appear once; the ten largest clones hold less than 4%. The sample taken for sequencing was PBMCs or T cells enriched from blood (not recorded which). Receptors originate from a woman aged 40 to 55 with acute COVID-19.

The J gene is TRBJ1-2, the V gene TRBV5-1; D gene ambiguous. Germline V gene data show CDR1 as SGHRS and CDR2 as YFSETQ. The CDR3 is made up of 16 amino acids. V shed 4 bases and J shed 0 bases, with 16 bases lying between them. CDR3 in amino acids: CASSTLRAGSNYGYTF. CDR3 DNA sequence: TGCGCCAGCAGCACCCTCCGGGCGGGTTCTAACTATGGCTACACCTTC.

V and J are TRBV28 and TRBJ1-2, with D maybe TRBD1 (6 bases). This CDR3 has 15 amino acids. Germline V gene sequence: CDR1 MDHEN, CDR2 SYDVKM. V lost 4 bases, J lost 4 bases, and 16 bases lay in between. This CDR3 is CASSSQGKRVYGYTF. CDR3 DNA: TGTGCCAGCAGTTCACAGGGTAAAAGAGTCTATGGCTACACCTTC.

In this sample, this clone turned up once. This rearrangement joins TRBV6-5 to TRBJ2-3; D possibly corresponds to TRBD1 (7 bases). This CDR3 has 15 residues. Trimming cost V 6 bases and J 4 bases, with 17 bases left between them. The germline gives CDR1 MNHEY, CDR2 SVGAGI. DNA for the CDR3: TGTGCCAGCAGCCACGGACAGGAGGGCGCAGATACGCAGTATTTT. Translating gives CASSHGQEGADTQYF.

The chain is built from TRBV16 and TRBJ2-5, with D possibly TRBD1 on 6 matching bases. CDR1 and CDR2 (germline): KGHSY, FQNENV. CDR3 size: 15 residues. The germline V and J ends were trimmed by 2 bases and 0 bases, with 10 bases remaining between them. CDR3 nucleotide sequence: TGTGCCAGCAGCCAACTGTCAGGGGACCAAGAGACCCAGTACTTC. The encoded protein is CASSQLSGDQETQYF.

The chain links TRBV3-1 (or the pseudogene TRBV3-2) to TRBJ2-2; TRBD2 matches 7 bases. Germline V gene data show CDR1 as LGHDT and CDR2 as YNNKEL (reference sequence). Losses at the gene ends were 1 base for V and 6 bases for J; bases not matched to a gene: 2. The CDR3 covers 14 residues. The CDR3 DNA follows: TGTGCCAGCAGCCAAGGCGGGAGTGCCGGGGAGCTGTTTTTT. This sequence encodes CASSQGGSAGELFF.

The genes are TRBV5-1 and TRBJ2-7, with 8 bases lining up with TRBD2. The V gene end was trimmed by 3 bases and the J gene end by 6 bases; junction bases not matched to a gene: 8. The CDR3 has 14 amino acids. In germline, CDR1 is SGHRS, CDR2 YFSETQ. Written as DNA, the CDR3 is TGCGCCAGCAGCTCCAGCGGGAGTTCAGCCGAGCAGTACTTC. It encodes CASSSSGSSAEQYF.

The rearrangement joins TRBV18 to TRBJ1-1; D possibly corresponds to TRBD1 (6 bases). The CDR3 is 14 residues long. Germline V gene lookup returns CDR1 KGHSH and CDR2 LQKENI. V lost 3 bases and J 1 base, leaving 9 bases between the germline ends. The CDR3 DNA reads TGTGCCAGCTCACCCCGGGGACAGAACACTGAAGCTTTCTTT. Translated: CASSPRGQNTEAFF.

This chain links TRBV11-3 with TRBJ1-1, with TRBD1 identical over 7 bases. CDR3 size: 15 residues. Germline assignment: CDR1 SGHNT and CDR2 YENEEA. V lost 6 bases and J lost 0; bases outside the gene matches: 7. CDR3 region: CASRRGTVLNTEAFF. CDR3 DNA sequence: TGTGCCAGCAGACGGGGGACAGTATTGAACACTGAAGCTTTCTTT.

This chain uses TRBV20-1 with TRBJ2-7; TRBD2 matches 12 bases. Looked up from germline, CDR1 is DFQATT and CDR2 is SNEGSKA (reference sequence). The length of the CDR3 is 16 residues. V lost 3 bases and J lost 4; bases outside the gene matches: 10. The CDR3 protein is CSASRLAGAFGYEQYF. For the CDR3, the DNA is TGCAGTGCTAGTCGACTAGCGGGAGCCTTTGGTTACGAGCAGTACTTC.

The chain joins TRBV24-1 to TRBJ2-5, with 13 nucleotides matching TRBD2. J lost 5 bases, V lost 3 bases, and 5 bases had no gene match. The CDR3 totals 16 residues. In germline, CDR1 is KGHDR, CDR2 SFDVKD. CDR3 bases: TGTGCCACCAGTGATATACTAGCGGGAGGGCCGGAGACCCAGTACTTC. It translates to CATSDILAGGPETQYF.

The chain employs TRBV6-2 or TRBV6-3 and TRBJ1-3; D is perhaps TRBD1 (5 bases). Germline V lookup: CDR1 MNHEY, CDR2 SVGEGT. V was cut by 0 bases and J by 1 base, with 7 bases left in between. The CDR3 has 15 amino acids. CDR3 protein: CASSYSDTSGNTIYF. The CDR3 DNA follows: TGTGCCAGCAGTTACTCGGACACTTCTGGAAACACCATATATTTT.

This sequence joins TRBV5-4 and TRBJ1-3, with D possibly being TRBD1 (6 bases). The CDR3 runs to 15 residues. Germline V gene data show CDR1 as SGHNT and CDR2 as YYREEE (reference sequence). The V end lost 0 bases, the J end lost 0 bases, and 7 bases lay between the germline ends. CDR3 nucleotides: TGTGCCAGCAGCTTGGACAGGGCCTCTGGAAACACCATATATTTT. As protein: CASSLDRASGNTIYF.

The chain couples TRBV6-6 to TRBJ2-7; 7 bases agree with TRBD2. After removal of 6 bases from V and 4 bases from J, the junction contained 12 bases not matched to a gene. CDR3 length equals 15 residues. Germline CDR1 and CDR2: MNHNY and SVGAGI (reference sequence). CDR3 nucleotide sequence: TGTGCCAGCAGCTTTGGCCGGGACTACACATACGAGCAGTACTTC. It yields the protein CASSFGRDYTYEQYF.

This clone was seen only a few times. This chain joins TRBV30 and TRBJ1-2; tentatively, D is TRBD1 (5 bases). The germline V gene has CDR1 GTSNPN and CDR2 SVGIG (reference sequence). Between the trimmed V and J ends, which lost 2 bases and 2 bases, there was a span of 9 bases. This CDR3 spans 13 amino acids. Here the CDR3 reads CAWSRGVNYGYTF. CDR3 DNA: TGTGCCTGGAGTAGGGGTGTGAACTATGGCTACACCTTC.

This rearrangement joins TRBV6-2 or TRBV6-3 to TRBJ2-5; possibly TRBD2 for D (5 bases). The CDR3 loop spans 14 amino acids. The V gene lost 4 bases and the J gene lost 4 bases, with 13 bases spanning the gap. The germline gives CDR1 MNHEY, CDR2 SVGEGT. For the CDR3, the DNA is TGTGCCAGCAGTTTCCGCCGGGGTCCAGAGACCCAGTACTTC. It encodes CASSFRRGPETQYF.

This clone was recorded only once. This chain connects TRBV28 to TRBJ1-2; D perhaps matches TRBD1 (5 bases). The CDR3 is 15 residues long. Germline V CDR1 and CDR2: MDHEN, SYDVKM. Trimming shortened V by 5 bases and J by 2 bases, and 15 bases separated the two germline ends. The CDR3 nucleotides read TGTGCCAGCAGTCCCTTGCGGGGGACGAACTATGGCTACACCTTC. Its translation: CASSPLRGTNYGYTF.

This clone showed up just once. Additional DNA sequences in this sample encode the identical CDR3. The chain couples TRBV5-1 to TRBJ2-2; D gene unclear. The germline V and J ends were trimmed by 0 bases and 7 bases, with 4 bases remaining between them. Germline-derived CDR1 and CDR2 are SGHRS and YFSETQ. The length of the CDR3 is 12 residues. Written as DNA, the CDR3 is TGCGCCAGCAGCTTGGCCGTCGGGGAGCTGTTTTTT. Translated: CASSLAVGELFF.

The chain's CDR3 is CASSQLGLAGVETQYF. The CDR3 coding sequence is TGCGCCAGCAGCCAATTAGGTCTAGCGGGAGTGGAGACCCAGTACTTC. The chain has TRBV4-1 and TRBJ2-5; 10 positions agree with TRBD2. CDR1 and CDR2 (germline): MGHRA, YSYEKL. CDR3 length: 16 residues. V lost 2 bases and J lost 5; bases outside the gene matches: 8.